These T cell receptor beta chains were read from a single sample in a study of blood T cell repertoires in COVID-19. The assay was immunoSEQ multiplex PCR, and TCRdb's table has in-frame clones only and misses some. The sample contains under 200,000 clones, around 75% of which appear only once. Sequencing was done on a sample of peripheral blood. The origin of the receptors is a woman aged 40-49 years with COVID-19, enrolled during active disease. CDR3s include the opening cysteine and the closing phenylalanine or tryptophan. Rows give clone size only sometimes, using once, few, many, or a class for an expanded clone.

abundance: few; j_gene: TRBJ1-5; v_gene: TRBV7-9; CDR3aa: CASSLTENQPQHF
abundance: few; j_gene: TRBJ1-2; v_gene: TRBV18; CDR3aa: CASSPVHGEAYGYTF
abundance: once; j_gene: TRBJ2-7; v_gene: TRBV12-5; CDR3aa: CASGLVPSSLEQYF
abundance: -; j_gene: TRBJ2-5; v_gene: TRBV7-2; CDR3aa: CASSLSGIQETQYF
abundance: -; j_gene: TRBJ2-7; v_gene: TRBV5-1; CDR3aa: CASSGRNYEQYF
abundance: -; j_gene: TRBJ1-2; v_gene: TRBV3-1/TRBV3-2; CDR3aa: CASSQAGNYGYTF
abundance: -; j_gene: TRBJ2-3; v_gene: TRBV6-2/TRBV6-3; CDR3aa: CASSYSGTGGDTQYF
abundance: -; j_gene: TRBJ1-5; v_gene: TRBV18; CDR3aa: CASSPTGLSNQPQHF
abundance: -; j_gene: TRBJ2-7; v_gene: TRBV24-1; CDR3aa: CATSDGGGYEQYF
abundance: once; j_gene: TRBJ2-7; v_gene: TRBV7-6; CDR3aa: CASREGGPGMGEQYF
abundance: -; j_gene: TRBJ2-7; v_gene: TRBV3-1/TRBV3-2; CDR3aa: CASSQAGYSYEQYF
abundance: -; j_gene: TRBJ1-2; v_gene: TRBV19; CDR3aa: CASSPREGRNYGYTF
abundance: -; j_gene: TRBJ1-2; v_gene: TRBV3-1/TRBV3-2; CDR3aa: CASSQGTEGLGTF
abundance: -; j_gene: TRBJ2-3; v_gene: TRBV29-1; CDR3aa: CSGTGLADTQYF
abundance: -; j_gene: TRBJ1-3; v_gene: TRBV14; CDR3aa: CASSHRGGGNTIYF
abundance: -; j_gene: TRBJ2-6; v_gene: TRBV5-6; CDR3aa: CASSITSASSGANVLTF
abundance: -; j_gene: TRBJ1-5; v_gene: TRBV6-5; CDR3aa: CASSLEQGSNQPQHF
abundance: -; j_gene: TRBJ2-7; v_gene: TRBV4-1; CDR3aa: CASSREADYEQYF
abundance: -; j_gene: TRBJ2-3; v_gene: TRBV3-1/TRBV3-2; CDR3aa: CASSQGTVGQLLSTDTQYF
abundance: once; j_gene: TRBJ2-7; v_gene: TRBV6-2/TRBV6-3; CDR3aa: CASSYEEIRYEQYF
abundance: -; j_gene: TRBJ1-2; v_gene: TRBV10-3; CDR3aa: CAIRDQNRGSHYGYTF
abundance: -; j_gene: TRBJ2-2; v_gene: TRBV27; CDR3aa: CASSWRQGGTGELFF
abundance: few; j_gene: TRBJ1-2; v_gene: TRBV3-1/TRBV3-2; CDR3aa: CASSQGGRGVTWGYTF
abundance: -; j_gene: TRBJ2-7; v_gene: TRBV14; CDR3aa: CASSTGFLEQYF
abundance: -; j_gene: TRBJ2-3; v_gene: TRBV9; CDR3aa: CASSVGLNTDTQYF
abundance: -; j_gene: TRBJ1-1; v_gene: TRBV4-2; CDR3aa: CASSPSWGGEAFF
abundance: few; j_gene: TRBJ2-7; v_gene: TRBV5-5; CDR3aa: CASSRERTYEQYF
abundance: -; j_gene: TRBJ1-1; v_gene: TRBV29-1; CDR3aa: CSVERDIGTEAFF
abundance: -; j_gene: TRBJ2-7; v_gene: TRBV7-9; CDR3aa: CASSLGQVISYEQYF
abundance: -; j_gene: TRBJ1-1; v_gene: TRBV6-6; CDR3aa: CASRLDGGGTEAFF
abundance: -; j_gene: TRBJ2-7; v_gene: TRBV25-1; CDR3aa: CASGQFSYEQYF
abundance: once; j_gene: TRBJ2-7; v_gene: TRBV3-1/TRBV3-2; CDR3aa: CASSLSGSLLEQYF
abundance: -; j_gene: TRBJ2-7; v_gene: TRBV28; CDR3aa: CASLGGGGVRISYEQYF
abundance: -; j_gene: TRBJ2-3; v_gene: TRBV9; CDR3aa: CASSAYLGGDTDTQYF
abundance: few; j_gene: TRBJ1-1; v_gene: TRBV19; CDR3aa: CATSRDMNTEAFF
abundance: -; j_gene: TRBJ2-3; v_gene: TRBV6-4; CDR3aa: CASSDRGSVGTQYF
abundance: few; j_gene: TRBJ1-1; v_gene: TRBV6-6; CDR3aa: CASRYWTGTQNTEAFF
abundance: -; j_gene: TRBJ2-4; v_gene: TRBV5-8; CDR3aa: CASSLGPRVKNIQYF
abundance: few; j_gene: TRBJ2-2; v_gene: TRBV7-9; CDR3aa: CASSFQTSGRTGELFF
abundance: -; j_gene: TRBJ2-5; v_gene: TRBV7-8; CDR3aa: CASSPGGGRAQETQYF
abundance: -; j_gene: TRBJ2-1; v_gene: TRBV5-1; CDR3aa: CASSLVGGGLYNEQFF
abundance: -; j_gene: TRBJ1-1; v_gene: TRBV20-1; CDR3aa: CSFRGNTEAFF
abundance: once; j_gene: TRBJ2-3; v_gene: TRBV5-8; CDR3aa: CASSPGAGPGDTQYF
abundance: -; j_gene: TRBJ2-3; v_gene: TRBV6-2/TRBV6-3; CDR3aa: CASSAWDTQYF
abundance: -; j_gene: TRBJ1-2; v_gene: TRBV9; CDR3aa: CASSESLWDRNYGYTF
abundance: -; j_gene: TRBJ1-6; v_gene: TRBV6-5; CDR3aa: CASSYWGGNYNSPLHF
abundance: -; j_gene: TRBJ1-5; v_gene: TRBV15; CDR3aa: CATSTQGRANQPQHF
abundance: -; j_gene: TRBJ2-1; v_gene: TRBV4-3; CDR3aa: CASSQVSGGDYNEQFF
abundance: -; j_gene: TRBJ1-5; v_gene: TRBV19; CDR3aa: CASSKLGQIYSNQPQHF
abundance: -; j_gene: TRBJ2-5; v_gene: TRBV19; CDR3aa: CASSPTSGQETQYF
abundance: -; j_gene: TRBJ2-5; v_gene: TRBV4-3; CDR3aa: CASSQVGGGETQYF
abundance: -; j_gene: TRBJ1-2; v_gene: TRBV20-1; CDR3aa: CSASNTYGYTF
abundance: -; j_gene: TRBJ2-3; v_gene: TRBV30; CDR3aa: CARSIIGGATDTQYF
abundance: -; j_gene: TRBJ2-2; v_gene: TRBV20-1; CDR3aa: CSVRRTGELFF
abundance: -; j_gene: TRBJ2-7; v_gene: TRBV7-9; CDR3aa: CASSQRQGTYEQYF
abundance: -; j_gene: TRBJ1-5; v_gene: TRBV2; CDR3aa: CASKTGRSGQPQHF
abundance: -; j_gene: TRBJ2-3; v_gene: TRBV19; CDR3aa: CASTDPTSGSTDTQYF
abundance: -; j_gene: TRBJ1-1; v_gene: TRBV5-4; CDR3aa: CASSRDRGMVTEAFF